These 30 T cell receptor beta chains share one sample of origin, sequenced in a study of T cell responses to AZD1222 COVID-19 vaccine. This table comes from immunoSEQ multiplex PCR, and its TCRdb copy is limited to in-frame clones, with some not included. The sample consists of about 110,000 clones, 86% of them appearing once. Sample: peripheral blood, taken on day 0 of AZD1222 vaccination. These receptors were taken from an adult in good health.

This chain connects TRBV6-6 to TRBJ1-5; a weak D match, TRBD1 (5 bases). V lost 5 bases and J lost 1, with 9 bases in between. The CDR3 length is 14 residues. The V gene's germline CDR1 is MNHNY and CDR2 SVGAGI (reference sequence). CDR3 in amino acids: CASSHAGSNQPQHF. The CDR3 DNA reads as TGTGCCAGCAGTCATGCAGGGAGCAATCAGCCCCAGCATTTT.

The V call is TRBV28, the J call TRBJ1-2, with D possibly TRBD1 on 5 matching bases. In germline, CDR1 is MDHEN, CDR2 SYDVKM. The CDR3 is made up of 12 amino acids. Trimming stripped 5 bases from V and 8 bases from J, with 12 bases between. The CDR3 protein is CASSRGVGGYTF. The CDR3 nucleotides are TGTGCCAGCAGTCGGGGGGTGGGCGGCTACACCTTC.

The rearrangement uses TRBV6-4 and TRBJ2-1; 15 bases match TRBD2. J gave up 10 bases and V 5 bases, and 3 bases lay outside the gene matches. Germline CDR1 is MRHNA and CDR2 is SNTAGT. The CDR3 runs 14 residues. CDR3 nucleotide sequence: TGTGCCAGCAGTTCCGGACTAGCGGGGGGGGAGCAGTTCTTC. Its translation: CASSSGLAGGEQFF.

The chain carries TRBV27 and TRBJ2-7; D call uncertain. V was pared by 5 bases and J by 6 bases, with 14 bases between. CDR3 size: 13 residues. Per germline, CDR1 MNHEY and CDR2 SMNVEV (reference sequence). The chain's CDR3 is CASSPGILGEQYF. As DNA, the CDR3 is TGTGCCAGCAGTCCCGGCATCCTGGGCGAGCAGTACTTC.

The rearrangement links TRBV19 to TRBJ2-5; no definite D call. Trimming removed 3 bases at V and 3 bases at J, with 8 bases between. Germline CDR1 and CDR2: LNHDA and SQIVND (reference sequence). The CDR3 loop spans 13 amino acids. CDR3 coding DNA: TGTGCCAGTAGTATCATTGTCGAAGAGACCCAGTACTTC. It codes for CASSIIVEETQYF.

The chain is built from TRBV6-5 and TRBJ1-6, with D perhaps TRBD1 (5 bases). Germline values: CDR1 MNHEY, CDR2 SVGAGI. Trimming shortened V by 2 bases and J by 3 bases, and 11 bases separated the two germline ends. CDR3 length: 16 residues. The CDR3 DNA sequence: TGTGCCAGCAGTTACACGGGGCAAATCTATAATTCACCCCTCCACTTT. As protein: CASSYTGQIYNSPLHF.

The chain links TRBV10-2 to TRBJ2-5; no reliable D call. From germline, CDR1 is WSHSY and CDR2 SAAADI. V lost 2 bases and J lost 1, with 8 bases in between. The CDR3 length is 14 residues. This chain's CDR3 is CASSEVPAQETQYF. In DNA form, the CDR3 reads TGCGCCAGCAGTGAGGTCCCAGCCCAAGAGACCCAGTACTTC.

J is TRBJ1-2 and V is TRBV12-3 or TRBV12-4, with D possibly TRBD1 on 6 matching bases. This CDR3 is 13 amino acids long. V was trimmed by 5 bases and J by 9 bases, leaving 16 bases between them. This CDR3 is CASSPRTDVSYTF. The CDR3 region has the DNA TGTGCCAGCAGTCCGAGGACAGACGTGAGCTACACCTTC.

J is TRBJ1-1 and V is TRBV21-1; the table's TRBD1 call for D was not verified on the DNA. TRBV21-1 is a recognized pseudogene. The CDR3 totals 16 residues. CDR3 sequence reads: CASSKTGGFSSTEAFF. In DNA form, the CDR3 reads TGTGCCAGCAGCAAGACAGGGGGCTTTTCCAGCACTGAAGCTTTCTTT.

Only a few counts were recorded for this clone. The chain uses TRBV7-2 and TRBJ2-3; the match to TRBD2 covers 10 bases. V shed 1 base and J 0 bases; nucleotides not matched to a gene: 4. Germline V gene lookup returns CDR1 SGHTA and CDR2 FQGNSA. The CDR3 spans 17 residues. The CDR3 loop reads CASSLGTSGSSTDTQYF. For the CDR3, the DNA is TGTGCCAGCAGCTTAGGGACTAGCGGATCTAGCACAGATACGCAGTATTTT.

The CDR3: CASSARNANTGELFF. The CDR3 DNA reads as TGCGCCAGCAGCGCAAGGAACGCGAACACCGGGGAGCTGTTTTTT. This sequence joins TRBV5-1 and TRBJ2-2; D not resolved. This CDR3 spans 15 amino acids. The germline V gene encodes CDR1 SGHRS and CDR2 YFSETQ. Trimming left V 4 bases short and J 0 bases short, with 10 bases between.

The rearrangement uses TRBV19 and TRBJ2-7; 9 bases map to TRBD1. The CDR3 is 14 amino acids. V was pared by 4 bases and J by 1 base, with 2 bases of the junction left unmatched. Germline lookup yields CDR1 LNHDA and CDR2 SQIVND (reference sequence). CDR3 protein: CASSTGQGSYEQYF. The CDR3 DNA is TGTGCCAGTAGTACCGGACAGGGGTCCTACGAGCAGTACTTC.

Remarks on this clone: Mismatch with germline at one junction end may stem from a read error. The rearrangement joins TRBV7-2 to TRBJ1-1; D possibly corresponds to TRBD1 (6 bases). Germline CDR1 and CDR2: SGHTA and FQGNSA. The CDR3 contains 14 residues. The CDR3 here is CASNLDRGRTEAFF. In nucleotides, the CDR3 is TGTGCCAGCAACTTAGACCGGGGGCGCACTGAAGCTTTCTTT.

V gene TRBV3-1 (or the pseudogene TRBV3-2) combines with J gene TRBJ1-3; 7 nucleotides align to TRBD1. The CDR3 is made up of 13 amino acids. Germline CDR1 reads LGHDT; CDR2 reads YNNKEL (reference sequence). V shed 8 bases, J shed 2 bases, and the junction held 3 bases outside the gene matches. Here the CDR3 DNA reads TGTGCCAGCGGACAGGCGACTGGAAACACCATATATTTT. This codes for CASGQATGNTIYF.

The rearrangement uses TRBV18 and TRBJ2-5, with D perhaps assigned TRBD1 or TRBD2 (5 bases each). Trimming left V 2 bases short and J 7 bases short, with 17 bases between. Germline CDR1 is KGHSH and CDR2 is LQKENI. CDR3 size: 15 residues. Written as DNA, the CDR3 is TGTGCCAGCTCACCAAAGGGACCTGAAAAGGGGACCCAGTACTTC. Residues: CASSPKGPEKGTQYF.

This clone was picked up a small number of times. The chain combines TRBV7-2 with TRBJ1-5; D is ambiguous. The CDR3 has 15 amino acids. The V gene lost 0 bases and the J gene lost 4 bases, with 10 bases spanning the gap. Germline V gene sequence: CDR1 SGHTA, CDR2 FQGNSA. The CDR3: CASSLAGSPNQPQHF. For the CDR3, the DNA is TGTGCCAGCAGCTTAGCGGGCAGCCCAAATCAGCCCCAGCATTTT.

The chain joins TRBV12-3 or TRBV12-4 to TRBJ1-2; no firm D call. Trimming shortened V by 1 base and J by 8 bases, and 8 bases separated the two germline ends. The CDR3 runs 12 residues. Here the CDR3 reads CASSLGVGGYTF. CDR3 nucleotides: TGTGCCAGCAGTTTAGGGGTGGGCGGCTACACCTTC.

The chain recombines TRBV7-9 with TRBJ2-7; TRBD2 aligns across 8 bases. V shed 3 bases and J 6 bases; nucleotides not matched to a gene: 7. CDR1 is SEHNR, CDR2 FQNEAQ, per germline (reference sequence). The CDR3 covers 14 residues. The CDR3 nucleotides are TGTGCCAGCAGCTTTAGCGGGGCAGGCCTCGAGCAGTACTTC. Translating gives CASSFSGAGLEQYF.

This clone came up a few times. The V gene is TRBV12-2, the J gene TRBJ2-1. TRBV12-2 is listed as a pseudogene. The CDR3 length is 16 residues. The CDR3 region is CASRLRATRLRDEQFF. CDR3 nucleotide sequence: TGTGCAAGTCGCTTAAGGGCCACCCGACTCCGCGATGAGCAGTTCTTC.

This clone was counted between two and nine times. The gene calls are TRBV10-1 and TRBJ2-1, with D perhaps assigned TRBD1 or TRBD2 (6 bases each). The CDR3 length is 13 residues. Trimming took 4 bases from V and 5 from J, leaving 9 bases between them. Germline lookup yields CDR1 WNHNN and CDR2 SYGVQD (reference sequence). CDR3 region: CASSAGDNNEQFF. CDR3 DNA: TGCGCCAGCAGTGCGGGGGACAACAATGAGCAGTTCTTC.

V gene TRBV6-5 combines with J gene TRBJ2-5; possible D gene TRBD1, 5 bases. The CDR3 sequence is 15 residues long. Deletions cut 0 bases from V and 3 bases from J, with 11 bases between. Germline CDR1 is MNHEY and CDR2 is SVGAGI. The CDR3 loop is CASSYSTGIKETQYF. DNA of the CDR3: TGTGCCAGCAGTTACTCCACAGGAATCAAAGAGACCCAGTACTTC.

The chain couples TRBV27 to TRBJ1-4; TRBD1 is a possible D gene (5 bases). The CDR3 spans 19 residues. Deletions cut 6 bases from V and 0 bases from J, with 23 bases between. The germline V gene encodes CDR1 MNHEY and CDR2 SMNVEV (reference sequence). CDR3 sequence reads: CASRVIRDRNNSTNEKLFF. CDR3 coding DNA: TGTGCCAGCAGGGTGATCCGGGACCGTAATAATTCAACTAATGAAAAACTGTTTTTT.

This rearrangement joins TRBV5-1 to TRBJ2-1; D might be TRBD1 or TRBD2, each matching 6 bases. Looked up from germline, CDR1 is SGHRS and CDR2 is YFSETQ. V was shortened by 4 bases and J by 8 bases, with 25 bases between the two germline ends. CDR3 length equals 17 residues. The CDR3 DNA reads TGCGCCAGCAGCCTTGTCGGCCTTGGAGGGGGGAGCGATGAGCAGTTCTTC. It codes for CASSLVGLGGGSDEQFF.

The V call is TRBV24-1, the J call TRBJ2-5; D is perhaps TRBD2 (7 bases). The CDR3 totals 16 residues. The V gene's germline CDR1 is KGHDR and CDR2 SFDVKD. V was pared by 3 bases and J by 2 bases, with 15 bases between. CDR3 nucleotides: TGTGCCACCAGTGATACAGGGAGGGAACGTCAAGAGACCCAGTACTTC. Translated: CATSDTGRERQETQYF.

A single count supports this clone. This sequence joins TRBV7-2 and TRBJ1-6; TRBD1 matches at 7 bases. The CDR3 loop spans 13 amino acids. Germline V lookup: CDR1 SGHTA, CDR2 FQGNSA. Trimming at V came to 5 bases and at J to 6 bases, leaving 1 base not matched to a gene. DNA of the CDR3: TGTGCCAGCAGCAGGGACAGTAATTCACCCCTCCACTTT. Its translation: CASSRDSNSPLHF.

Notes on this clone: In the same sample, other DNA sequences code for this CDR3. The chain couples TRBV28 to TRBJ1-6; D not certain. The germline V and J ends were trimmed by 2 bases and 9 bases, with 5 bases remaining between them. The germline V gene has CDR1 MDHEN and CDR2 SYDVKM. The CDR3 length is 12 residues. CDR3 protein: CASSLRSSPLHF. The CDR3 DNA is TGTGCCAGCAGTTTAAGGTCTTCACCCCTCCACTTT. Full variable domain (missing parts from reference TRBV28 and TRBJ1-6): DVKVTQSSRYLVKRTGEKVFLECVQDMDHENMFWYRQDPGLGLRLIYFSYDVKMKEKGDIPEGYSVSREKKERFSLILESASTNQTSMYLCASSLRSSPLHFGNGTRLTVT.

The V gene is TRBV3-1 (or the pseudogene TRBV3-2), the J gene TRBJ1-1; 9 nucleotides match TRBD1. V lost 3 bases to trimming and J lost 5 bases; unmatched junction nucleotides: 1. CDR3 length: 13 amino acids. Germline lookup yields CDR1 LGHDT and CDR2 YNNKEL (reference sequence). CDR3 protein: CASSHGQGTEAFF. The CDR3 nucleotides are TGTGCCAGCAGCCACGGACAGGGGACTGAAGCTTTCTTT.

The chain uses TRBV28 and TRBJ1-3; unclear D gene. Trimming left V 10 bases short and J 0 bases short, with 7 bases between. Per the germline V gene, CDR1 is MDHEN and CDR2 is SYDVKM. The CDR3 is 12 residues long. The CDR3 nucleotides read TGTGCCACGTTAAACTCTGGAAACACCATATATTTT. Amino acid sequence: CATLNSGNTIYF.

This sequence joins TRBV30 and TRBJ1-2, with D possibly TRBD1 on 5 matching bases. Between the trimmed V and J ends, which lost 0 bases and 2 bases, there was a span of 7 bases. Germline assignment: CDR1 GTSNPN and CDR2 SVGIG (reference sequence). This CDR3 is built from 13 residues. As DNA, the CDR3 is TGTGCCTGGAGTGTACAGGCAAACTATGGCTACACCTTC. Its protein is CAWSVQANYGYTF.

In this sample, this clone turned up a few times. The rearrangement uses TRBV27 and TRBJ1-2; tentatively, D is TRBD1 (5 bases). The CDR3 sequence is 14 residues long. Germline V lookup: CDR1 MNHEY, CDR2 SMNVEV (reference sequence). The V gene lost 3 bases and the J gene lost 0 bases, with 8 bases spanning the gap. The DNA for the CDR3 is TGTGCCAGCAGTTTGGCGGGGCCTAACTATGGCTACACCTTC. Translated: CASSLAGPNYGYTF.